The table lists the clone carrying this T cell receptor beta chain with a few counts. The data stem from a study of spatial heterogeneity in lung cancer. Study at large: Each distinct TCR and UMI combination averaged more than ten appearances in raw reads.

Trimming cost V 2 bases and J 4 bases; bases outside gene matches: 9. Germline-derived CDR1 and CDR2 are SGHAT and FQNNGV. The CDR3 runs to 16 residues. TCRdb redid the calling of the 5' RACE reads with MiXCR, one entry per CDR3 protein. The sample contains about 120,000 distinct CDR3 sequences, less than 15% of which appear only once. Time point meaning: blood at routine non-recurrence follow-up after resection. The study sequenced unsorted whole RNA from tumor, nontumor lung or frozen PBMC. The clonotype comes from a male donor with early-stage non-small cell lung cancer. The J gene is TRBJ2-7, the V gene TRBV11-2, with 9 nucleotides matching TRBD1. Material: PBMCs, obtained at follow-up. CDR3 DNA: TGTGCCAGCAGCTTATTAGTGGGACAGGGAAGGTACGAGCAGTACTTC. It codes for CASSLLVGQGRYEQYF. The whole variable domain, filled in from reference TRBV11-2 and TRBJ2-7, reads EAGVAQSPRYKIIEKRQSVAFWCNPISGHATLYWYQQILGQGPKLLIQFQNNGVVDDSQLPKDRFSAERLKGVDSTLKIQPAKLEDSAVYLCASSLLVGQGRYEQYFGPGTRLTVT.